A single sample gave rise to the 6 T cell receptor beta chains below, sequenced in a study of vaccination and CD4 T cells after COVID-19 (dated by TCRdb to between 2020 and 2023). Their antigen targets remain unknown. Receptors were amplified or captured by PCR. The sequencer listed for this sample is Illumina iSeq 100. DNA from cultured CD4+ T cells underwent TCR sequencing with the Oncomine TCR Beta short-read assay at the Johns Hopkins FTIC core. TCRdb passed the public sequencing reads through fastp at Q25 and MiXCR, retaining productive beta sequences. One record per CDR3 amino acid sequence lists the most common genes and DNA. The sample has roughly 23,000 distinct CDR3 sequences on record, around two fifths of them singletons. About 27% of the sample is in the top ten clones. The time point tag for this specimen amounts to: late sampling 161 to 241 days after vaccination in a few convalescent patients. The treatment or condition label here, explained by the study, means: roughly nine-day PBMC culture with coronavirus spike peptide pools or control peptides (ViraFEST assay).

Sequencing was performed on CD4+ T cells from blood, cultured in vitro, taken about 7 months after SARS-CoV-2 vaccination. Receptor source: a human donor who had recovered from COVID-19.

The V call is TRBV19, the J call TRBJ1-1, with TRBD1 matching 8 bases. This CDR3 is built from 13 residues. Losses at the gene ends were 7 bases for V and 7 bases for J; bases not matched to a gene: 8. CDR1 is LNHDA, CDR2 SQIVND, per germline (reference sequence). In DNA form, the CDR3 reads TGTGCCAGTACCTCACGGGACAGGCGTGAAGCTTTCTTT. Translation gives CASTSRDRREAFF.

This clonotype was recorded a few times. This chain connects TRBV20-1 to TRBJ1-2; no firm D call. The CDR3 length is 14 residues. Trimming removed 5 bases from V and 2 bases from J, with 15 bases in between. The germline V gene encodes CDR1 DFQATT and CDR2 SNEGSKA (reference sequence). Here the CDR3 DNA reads TGCAGTGCTTTCTTGGCAGCTGGGAACTATGGCTACACCTTC. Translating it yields CSAFLAAGNYGYTF.

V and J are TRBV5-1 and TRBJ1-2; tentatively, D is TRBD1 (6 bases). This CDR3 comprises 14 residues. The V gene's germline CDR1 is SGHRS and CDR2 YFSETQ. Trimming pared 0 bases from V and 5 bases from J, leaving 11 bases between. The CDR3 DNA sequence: TGCGCCAGCAGCTTGGATGGACAGTGGTATGGCTACACCTTC. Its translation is CASSLDGQWYGYTF.

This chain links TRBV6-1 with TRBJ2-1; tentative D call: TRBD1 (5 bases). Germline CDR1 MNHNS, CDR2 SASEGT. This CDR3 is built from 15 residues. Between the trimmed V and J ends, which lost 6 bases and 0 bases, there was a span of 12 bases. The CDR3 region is CASSLSGPSYNEQFF. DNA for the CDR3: TGTGCCAGCAGCCTGTCAGGGCCCTCCTACAATGAGCAGTTCTTC.

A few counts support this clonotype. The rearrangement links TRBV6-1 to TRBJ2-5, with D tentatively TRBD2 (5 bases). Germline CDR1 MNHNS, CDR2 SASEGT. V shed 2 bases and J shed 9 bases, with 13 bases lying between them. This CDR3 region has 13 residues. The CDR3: CASSENARRSQYF. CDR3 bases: TGTGCCAGCAGTGAAAATGCACGGAGGTCCCAGTACTTC.

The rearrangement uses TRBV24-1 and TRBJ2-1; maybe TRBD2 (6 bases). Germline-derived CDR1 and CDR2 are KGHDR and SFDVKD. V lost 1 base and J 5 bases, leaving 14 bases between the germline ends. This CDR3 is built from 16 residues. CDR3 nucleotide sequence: TGTGCCACCAGTGATTTAATGGCGGGGTCGAACAATGAGCAGTTCTTC. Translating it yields CATSDLMAGSNNEQFF.